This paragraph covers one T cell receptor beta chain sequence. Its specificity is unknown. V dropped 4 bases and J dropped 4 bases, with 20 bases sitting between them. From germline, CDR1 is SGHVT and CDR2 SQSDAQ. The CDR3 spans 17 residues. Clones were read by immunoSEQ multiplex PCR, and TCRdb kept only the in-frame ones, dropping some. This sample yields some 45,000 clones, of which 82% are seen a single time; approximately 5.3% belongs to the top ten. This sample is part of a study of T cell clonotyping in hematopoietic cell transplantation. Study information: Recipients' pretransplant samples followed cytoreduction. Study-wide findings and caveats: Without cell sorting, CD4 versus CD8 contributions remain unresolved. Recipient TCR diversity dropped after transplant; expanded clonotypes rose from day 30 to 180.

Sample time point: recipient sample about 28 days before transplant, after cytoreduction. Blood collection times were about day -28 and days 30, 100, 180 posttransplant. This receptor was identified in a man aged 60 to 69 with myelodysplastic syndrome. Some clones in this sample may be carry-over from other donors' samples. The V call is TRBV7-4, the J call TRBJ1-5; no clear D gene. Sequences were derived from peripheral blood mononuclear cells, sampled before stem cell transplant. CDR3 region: CASSSAFTGPHNQPQHF. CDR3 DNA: TGTGCCAGCAGCTCAGCGTTCACGGGCCCCCATAATCAGCCCCAGCATTTT.